Listed below are T cell receptor beta chains from one sample, sequenced in a study of T cell responses to AZD1222 COVID-19 vaccine. Here immunoSEQ multiplex PCR was the method, and the copy in TCRdb shows in-frame clones only, minus some. The data hold 150,000 to 160,000 clones, with 90% observed a single time. This specimen was peripheral blood, taken on day 0 of AZD1222 vaccination. Every receptor here comes from an adult in good health. Both conserved end residues are part of each CDR3. D genes are given only for firm matches. Not all rows give a size; the values are once, few, many and, for expanded clones, a class.

TRBV6-5,-,TRBJ1-1,-,CASSYSTGDTEAFF,TGTGCCAGCAGTTACTCTACGGGGGACACTGAAGCTTTCTTT
TRBV27,-,TRBJ2-1,-,CASSPTGRNNEQFF,TGTGCCAGCAGTCCCACGGGGAGAAACAATGAGCAGTTCTTC
TRBV4-1,-,TRBJ2-4,-,CASSQGLVEPIQYF,TGCGCCAGCAGCCAAGGACTAGTCGAACCCATTCAGTACTTC
TRBV28,-,TRBJ2-6,-,CASTLAGANVLTF,TGTGCCAGCACATTAGCCGGGGCCAACGTCCTGACTTTC
TRBV24-1,-,TRBJ2-5,TRBD2,CATSDRQLAGVGLWQETQYF,TGTGCCACCAGTGACCGCCAACTAGCGGGAGTTGGTCTATGGCAAGAGACCCAGTACTTC
TRBV28,-,TRBJ2-7,TRBD1,CASRPMDRVISYEQYF,TGTGCCAGCAGACCTATGGACAGGGTAATTTCCTACGAGCAGTACTTC
TRBV5-4,-,TRBJ2-1,TRBD2,CASSLSSGSHNEQFF,TGTGCCAGCAGCTTGTCTAGCGGGTCGCACAATGAGCAGTTCTTC
TRBV7-6,-,TRBJ1-3,-,CASSLDGLGKAGNTIYF,TGTGCCAGCAGCTTAGACGGTTTGGGGAAGGCTGGAAACACCATATATTTT
TRBV28,-,TRBJ1-2,-,CASSLNRYGYTF,TGTGCCAGCAGTTTAAACAGATATGGCTACACCTTC
TRBV27,-,TRBJ1-5,-,CASSLSAVYDQPQHF,TGTGCCAGCAGTTTATCTGCGGTATACGATCAGCCCCAGCATTTT
TRBV21-1,few,TRBJ1-5,-,CASSKKFGGQGDDYSNQPQHF,TGTGCCAGCAGCAAAAAGTTCGGGGGACAGGGAGACGATTATAGCAATCAGCCCCAGCATTTT
TRBV11-2,-,TRBJ2-5,TRBD2,CASSSTSGRADLVETQYF,TGTGCCAGCAGCTCGACTAGCGGGAGGGCCGATTTAGTGGAGACCCAGTACTTC
TRBV28,-,TRBJ2-1,TRBD1,CASSQDRGLGNEQFF,TGTGCCAGCAGCCAAGACAGGGGGCTGGGCAATGAGCAGTTCTTC
TRBV7-9,-,TRBJ1-1,-,CASSGREGMNTEAFF,TGTGCCAGCAGCGGTCGCGAGGGAATGAACACTGAAGCTTTCTTT
TRBV15,-,TRBJ2-5,TRBD2,CATSRYGLGETQYF,TGTGCCACCAGCAGGTACGGACTAGGGGAGACCCAGTACTTC
TRBV10-3,-,TRBJ2-2,TRBD2,CAIRQRLAANTGELFF,TGTGCCATCAGGCAGAGACTAGCGGCTAACACCGGGGAGCTGTTTTTT
TRBV10-3,once,TRBJ1-1,-,CASTRDMNTEAFF,TGTGCCAGCACCCGGGACATGAACACTGAAGCTTTCTTT
TRBV29-1,-,TRBJ1-1,-,CSVEHRTEAFF,TGCAGCGTTGAACATAGGACTGAAGCTTTCTTT
TRBV28,-,TRBJ2-1,TRBD2,CASSLLASGRERSYNEQFF,TGTGCCAGCAGTTTATTGGCTAGCGGGAGGGAGAGGTCCTACAATGAGCAGTTCTTC
TRBV2,-,TRBJ2-1,TRBD2,CASENPSGPYNEQFF,TGTGCCAGCGAAAACCCTAGCGGGCCTTACAATGAGCAGTTCTTC
TRBV9,-,TRBJ1-6,TRBD1,CASSGGTGVHNSPLHF,TGTGCCAGCAGCGGAGGGACAGGGGTCCACAATTCACCCCTCCACTTT
TRBV10-3,-,TRBJ2-7,-,CAISTGEAYEQYF,TGTGCCATCAGTACAGGGGAGGCCTACGAGCAGTACTTC
TRBV19,-,TRBJ2-3,TRBD1,CASSKRVQGAGTDTQYF,TGTGCCAGTAGTAAAAGAGTTCAGGGGGCGGGCACAGATACGCAGTATTTT
TRBV7-9,-,TRBJ2-5,-,CASSPLGVGETQYF,TGTGCCAGCAGCCCCCTCGGGGTTGGGGAGACCCAGTACTTC
TRBV18,-,TRBJ2-1,-,CASSPEGAYLNSEQFF,TGTGCCAGCTCACCGGAAGGGGCCTATCTTAACAGTGAGCAGTTCTTC
TRBV28,-,TRBJ1-1,TRBD1,CASSFWSKTGSLMNTEAFF,TGTGCCAGCAGTTTTTGGAGCAAGACAGGGTCCCTTATGAACACTGAAGCTTTCTTT
TRBV9,once,TRBJ2-1,TRBD2,CASSVGGGSSYNEQFF,TGTGCCAGCAGCGTAGGGGGAGGGAGCTCCTACAATGAGCAGTTCTTC
TRBV7-2,few,TRBJ1-2,TRBD1,CASSPKTGTGGYGYTF,TGTGCCAGCAGCCCAAAGACCGGGACAGGGGGCTATGGCTACACCTTC
TRBV11-2,-,TRBJ2-1,-,CASSLVGGLGEQFF,TGTGCCAGCAGCTTAGTAGGGGGGTTGGGTGAGCAGTTCTTC
TRBV7-6,-,TRBJ2-3,TRBD1,CASSLRQGMDTQYF,TGTGCCAGCAGTCTCAGACAGGGGATGGATACGCAGTATTTT
TRBV2,-,TRBJ2-3,-,CASSRPSTGATDTQYF,TGTGCCAGCAGTCGCCCCTCTACCGGCGCCACAGATACGCAGTATTTT
TRBV16,-,TRBJ2-3,TRBD2,CASSPLAGAGTDTQYF,TGTGCCAGCAGCCCACTAGCGGGAGCGGGAACAGATACGCAGTATTTT
TRBV6-1,-,TRBJ2-7,-,CASSEGGDRYEQYF,TGTGCCAGCAGTGAAGGAGGGGATCGGTACGAGCAGTACTTC
TRBV4-3,-,TRBJ1-3,-,CASSQDRRGSGNTIYF,TGCGCCAGCAGCCAAGATAGGCGGGGGAGTGGAAACACCATATATTTT
TRBV4-3,once,TRBJ2-3,TRBD2,CASSQDMAGGPTDTQYF,TGCGCCAGCAGCCAAGATATGGCGGGAGGGCCCACAGATACGCAGTATTTT
TRBV18,-,TRBJ1-2,-,CASSPGEYYGYTF,TGTGCCAGCTCCCCGGGGGAATACTATGGCTACACCTTC
TRBV24-1,-,TRBJ2-2,TRBD1,CATSDPGQVWSGELFF,TGTGCCACCAGTGACCCTGGACAGGTCTGGTCCGGGGAGCTGTTTTTT
TRBV10-3,-,TRBJ2-7,-,CAIRRESTYEQYF,TGTGCCATCAGGAGGGAGTCAACCTACGAGCAGTACTTC
TRBV28,few,TRBJ2-1,TRBD1,CASSSAGTGDNEQFF,TGTGCCAGCAGTAGCGCCGGGACAGGGGACAATGAGCAGTTCTTC
TRBV5-6,-,TRBJ1-2,-,CASRMTGDNYGYTF,TGTGCCAGCAGGATGACAGGAGACAACTATGGCTACACCTTC
TRBV11-2,-,TRBJ2-7,TRBD1,CASSSALDRGSYYEQYF,TGTGCCAGCAGCTCGGCCCTGGACAGGGGATCCTACTACGAGCAGTACTTC
TRBV19,once,TRBJ2-1,-,CASSIGTGGEQFF,TGTGCCAGTAGTATAGGTACCGGGGGTGAGCAGTTCTTC
TRBV4-1,-,TRBJ2-7,-,CASSQPGNSYEQYF,TGCGCCAGCAGCCAACCAGGGAACTCCTACGAGCAGTACTTC
TRBV4-1,few,TRBJ2-7,TRBD2,CASSQGTSGAYYEQYF,TGCGCCAGCAGCCAAGGGACTAGCGGAGCATACTACGAGCAGTACTTC
TRBV28,-,TRBJ1-1,-,CASSSTGGQGYTEAFF,TGTGCCAGCAGTTCCACAGGCGGGCAGGGGTACACTGAAGCTTTCTTT
TRBV10-3,-,TRBJ2-7,TRBD1,CAISPDRGPYEQYF,TGTGCCATCAGTCCAGACAGGGGGCCCTACGAGCAGTACTTC
TRBV6-1,-,TRBJ2-1,-,CASSDRKTRNEQFF,TGTGCCAGCAGTGATCGGAAGACTCGTAATGAGCAGTTCTTC
TRBV6-5,-,TRBJ2-2,-,CASRGDRSTGELFF,TGTGCCAGCCGGGGAGATCGTAGCACCGGGGAGCTGTTTTTT